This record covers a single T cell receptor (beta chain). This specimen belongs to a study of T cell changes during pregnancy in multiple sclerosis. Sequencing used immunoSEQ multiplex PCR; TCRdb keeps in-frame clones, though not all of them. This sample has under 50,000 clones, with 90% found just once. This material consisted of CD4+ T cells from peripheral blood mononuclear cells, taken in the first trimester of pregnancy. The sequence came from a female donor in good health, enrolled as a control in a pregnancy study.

Written as DNA, the CDR3 is TGTGCCAGCACCCGGACAGGAAACCCACTCGACTCTGGAAACACCATATATTTT. The encoded protein is CASTRTGNPLDSGNTIYF. This chain links TRBV14 with TRBJ1-3; 7 nucleotides line up with TRBD1. Germline V gene lookup returns CDR1 SGHDN and CDR2 FVKESK. The CDR3 loop spans 18 amino acids. V was pared by 7 bases and J by 0 bases, with 15 bases of the junction left unmatched.